These T cell receptor beta chains were read from a single sample in a study of blood T cell repertoires in COVID-19. Clones were read by immunoSEQ multiplex PCR, and TCRdb kept only the in-frame ones, dropping some. This sample has about 100,000 clones, with around 81% found just once. The sample taken for sequencing was peripheral blood. These receptors were collected from a middle-aged man with active or convalescent COVID-19. Both conserved end residues are trimmed from each CDR3.

>TRBV7-9
ASSLRSGGETQY
>TRBV7-2
ASSPSSGPIYEQY
>TRBV10-2
ASSEPLSREGRKAKNIQY
>TRBV19
ASSPRVSSDTQY
>TRBV12-5
ASGPGGGTNEKLF
>TRBV29-1
SVRPGQNNEQY
>TRBV11-3
ASSFARYQTGVNEQF
>TRBV5-1
ASSYGHDSNQPQH
>TRBV24-1
ATSDFDSGSSYNEQF
>TRBV4-1
ASRHQGKDYGYT
>TRBV7-8
ASSRGRGGQY
>TRBV5-4
ASSFLTLGGGETQY
>TRBV5-1
ASSLAGQRQETQY
>TRBV7-7
ASSLTLAGVNEQF
>TRBV29-1
SVGAGGQGYEKLF
>TRBV5-1
ASRRGTGGNTEAF
>TRBV5-8
ASSLMKTSGSPYEQY
>TRBV7-2
ASSYGPTGMNTEAF
>TRBV29-1
SGRDGPMNTEAF
>TRBV28
ASRLGGQGSYEQY
>TRBV11-3
ASSPEQAYEQY
>TRBV14
ASSRRALH
>TRBV16
ASSQNRVNQPQH
>TRBV21-1
ASSIRDRVSYNEQF
>TRBV11-2
ASSTLDRFFNTEAF
>TRBV18
ASSPPSFADRHPYGYT
>TRBV18
ASSSAGGLSYEQY
>TRBV6-4
ASSEQGSEPQH
>TRBV3-1/TRBV3-2
ASSQVWGMAEAF
>TRBV5-1
ASSLPPADTQY
>TRBV7-9
ASSPKGRGSQSTDTQY
>TRBV9
ASSGPPETQY